These 27 T cell receptor beta chains came from one sample sequenced in a study of cytomegalovirus exposure and HLA in healthy donors. It was with 60 Vbeta and 13 Jbeta primers that the PCR ran. Data came from immunoSEQ multiplex PCR; TCRdb stores just in-frame clones and leaves some out. In the table there are 95,000 to 150,000 clones, over 75% of which are singletons. Sequencing was carried out using PBMCs. The source is a woman aged 18-30 years in good health and CMV-seronegative.

The chain is built from TRBV5-1 and TRBJ2-5; 7 bases line up with TRBD2. V shed 4 bases, J shed 1 base, and the junction held 13 bases outside the gene matches. CDR1 is SGHRS, CDR2 YFSETQ, per germline. The CDR3 extends over 17 amino acids. DNA for the CDR3: TGCGCCAGCAGCCGGGGCCTAGCGGTGGCCTTCCAAGAGACCCAGTACTTC. It translates to CASSRGLAVAFQETQYF.

The chain recombines TRBV4-1 with TRBJ2-4; tentatively, D is TRBD1 (5 bases). The CDR3 is made up of 14 amino acids. Germline V lookup: CDR1 MGHRA, CDR2 YSYEKL. Trimming left V 2 bases short and J 1 base short, with 6 bases between. The CDR3 nucleotides are TGCGCCAGCAGCCAACAGGGTGCCAAAAACATTCAGTACTTC. Translated, it gives CASSQQGAKNIQYF.

This clone was picked up a small number of times. J is TRBJ1-2 and V is TRBV4-1, with 9 bases aligning to TRBD1. CDR3 length: 14 residues. The V gene end was trimmed by 4 bases and the J gene end by 6 bases; junction bases not matched to a gene: 6. CDR1 is MGHRA, CDR2 YSYEKL, per germline. The CDR3 nucleotides read TGCGCCAGCAGCCTGATGACAGGGGGGGATGGCTACACCTTC. This codes for CASSLMTGGDGYTF.

J is TRBJ2-3 and V is TRBV7-3; no reliable D call. The germline gives CDR1 SGHTA, CDR2 FQGTGA. The length of the CDR3 is 14 residues. The ends were cut back, 5 bases at V and 0 bases at J, with 9 bases in the middle. CDR3 nucleotides: TGTGCCAGCAGCAGAGGCGCTAGCACAGATACGCAGTATTTT. It is translated as CASSRGASTDTQYF.

J is TRBJ1-2 and V is TRBV29-1; D ambiguous. CDR1 SQVTM and CDR2 ANQGSEA come from the germline V gene. The CDR3 has 11 amino acids. Trimming took off 7 bases at V and 7 bases at J, with 13 bases between the two ends. The CDR3 nucleotides read TGCAGCGCCGACTGGGTAGGTGGCTACACCTTC. It is translated as CSADWVGGYTF.

The chain links TRBV7-8 to TRBJ1-2, with 7 bases aligning to TRBD1. J was trimmed by 5 bases and V by 1 base; bases with no gene match: 1. CDR1 SGHVS and CDR2 FQNEAQ come from the germline V gene. The CDR3 sequence is 13 residues long. DNA of the CDR3: TGTGCCAGCAGCTTAGGGACAGGATATGGCTACACCTTC. It translates to CASSLGTGYGYTF.

This chain joins TRBV7-9 and TRBJ1-2; D gene uncertain. The V end was cut by 1 base, the J end by 13 bases, with 13 bases between. The CDR3 spans 12 residues. Germline CDR1 SEHNR, CDR2 FQNEAQ (reference sequence). This CDR3 reads CASSLDKPGFTF. CDR3 coding DNA: TGTGCCAGCAGCTTAGATAAGCCGGGGTTCACCTTC.

The table lists this clone with a count of one. Here the CDR3 DNA reads TGCGCCAGCAGCTTGGGGGCAAGCAATCAGCCCCAGCATTTT. It yields the protein CASSLGASNQPQHF. This chain uses TRBV5-1 with TRBJ1-5; D unclear. This CDR3 spans 14 amino acids. V lost 0 bases, J lost 1 base, and 5 bases lay in between. Germline CDR1 is SGHRS and CDR2 is YFSETQ.

The CDR3 coding sequence is TGTGCCAGCTCACCACCCCTAGCGGGGCCCCTGGGGAATGAGCAGTTCTTC. It is translated as CASSPPLAGPLGNEQFF. The chain couples TRBV18 to TRBJ2-1; 9 bases agree with TRBD2. The CDR3 spans 17 residues. Germline V CDR1 and CDR2: KGHSH, LQKENI. The V segment lost 0 bases and the J segment 7 bases; nucleotides outside the gene matches: 10.

This clone showed up just once. The chain recombines TRBV7-8 with TRBJ2-2; D is undetermined. Per the germline V gene, CDR1 is SGHVS and CDR2 is FQNEAQ. The V and J ends lost 4 bases and 2 bases respectively, with 14 bases between them. CDR3 length: 16 residues. CDR3 nucleotide sequence: TGTGCCAGCAGCTACCAACCTATCATTAACACCGGGGAGCTGTTTTTT. As protein: CASSYQPIINTGELFF.

This sequence joins TRBV4-3 and TRBJ1-1; possibly TRBD1 for D (5 bases). The germline V and J ends were trimmed by 2 bases and 1 base, with 23 bases remaining between them. Per germline, CDR1 LGHNA and CDR2 YSLEER. The CDR3 runs to 19 residues. As DNA, the CDR3 is TGCGCCAGCAGCCAATTGAGTGGCCTTTTAGGACACCAGAACACTGAAGCTTTCTTT. Its protein product is CASSQLSGLLGHQNTEAFF.

This sequence joins TRBV4-3 and TRBJ1-2; 9 bases are a match to TRBD1. CDR1 is LGHNA and CDR2 is YSLEER in the germline V gene. The CDR3 spans 14 residues. The V and J ends lost 4 bases and 7 bases, in that order; junction bases with no gene match: 7. CDR3 DNA sequence: TGCGCCAGCAGCCCCGGACAGGGGAATTCTGGCTACACCTTC. Translated, it gives CASSPGQGNSGYTF.

This rearrangement joins TRBV5-4 to TRBJ2-5; D is perhaps TRBD2 (5 bases). Germline V gene lookup returns CDR1 SGHNT and CDR2 YYREEE (reference sequence). V was pared by 4 bases and J by 1 base, with 11 bases between. The CDR3 is 14 residues long. The chain's CDR3 is CASSPTGSQETQYF. As DNA, the CDR3 is TGTGCCAGCAGCCCGACTGGGAGCCAAGAGACCCAGTACTTC.

About this clone: This is likely a read error, given that the CDR3 carries no conserved phenylalanine or tryptophan at its end. Because the CDR3's place on the DNA is in doubt, the DNA is left out and the CDR3 is given as listed by TCRdb. CDR3 amino acids: CASSLAHQIGTSKITV. This rearrangement joins TRBV5-4 to TRBJ1-2; the table names TRBD1, a call not compared with the DNA. Germline V gene data show CDR1 as SGHNT and CDR2 as YYREEE (reference sequence). Including both end residues, the CDR3 is 16 amino acids long.

The rearrangement joins TRBV9 to TRBJ1-6; D gene unclear. Trimming removed 0 bases at V and 0 bases at J, with 10 bases between. The CDR3 extends over 17 amino acids. From germline, CDR1 is SGDLS and CDR2 YYNGEE. The CDR3, as DNA: TGTGCCAGCAGCGTAGATCGGGTTAGCTCCTATAATTCACCCCTCCACTTT. Translated: CASSVDRVSSYNSPLHF.

The V and J genes are TRBV13 and TRBJ1-6, with D uncertain. From germline, CDR1 is PRHDT and CDR2 FYEKMQ (reference sequence). V lost 5 bases, J lost 7 bases, and 18 bases lay in between. The CDR3 has 16 residues. CDR3 residues: CASSPLSAGRNSPLHF. In DNA form, the CDR3 reads TGTGCCAGCAGCCCACTCTCGGCGGGCAGGAATTCACCCCTCCACTTT.

The table lists this clone with a few counts. The rearrangement links TRBV6-5 to TRBJ1-4; D remains ambiguous. In germline, CDR1 is MNHEY, CDR2 SVGAGI. The CDR3 is made up of 12 amino acids. Trimming cost V 6 bases and J 8 bases, with 10 bases left between them. CDR3 sequence reads: CASSPGGEKLFF. The DNA of the CDR3 is TGTGCCAGCAGCCCAGGAGGAGAAAAACTGTTTTTT.

The rearrangement links TRBV29-1 to TRBJ1-6; 10 bases fit TRBD1. This CDR3 contains 14 residues. From germline, CDR1 is SQVTM and CDR2 ANQGSEA. With V trimmed by 5 bases and J by 10 bases, 8 bases remained unmatched. CDR3 residues: CSVKMGTGDSPLHF. The CDR3 coding sequence is TGCAGCGTTAAAATGGGGACAGGGGACTCACCCCTCCACTTT.

The sample holds one count of this clone. The chain couples TRBV5-4 to TRBJ2-5; D unresolved. The germline V gene has CDR1 SGHNT and CDR2 YYREEE (reference sequence). The CDR3 is 15 amino acids. V lost 0 bases and J 3 bases, leaving 12 bases between the germline ends. CDR3 coding DNA: TGTGCCAGCAGCTTGGGTTCTAGTTCGGAAGAGACCCAGTACTTC. The encoded protein is CASSLGSSSEETQYF.

The V gene is TRBV5-6, the J gene TRBJ1-1; no clear D. V was clipped by 2 bases and J by 4 bases, with 15 bases between them. This CDR3 region has 15 residues. Germline V lookup: CDR1 SGHDT, CDR2 YYEEEE. DNA for the CDR3: TGTGCCAGCAGCTTTCGTGCGGCGCGGGGCACTGAAGCTTTCTTT. Its protein is CASSFRAARGTEAFF.

This clone was picked up one time. The genes are TRBV6-5 and TRBJ2-5; a weak D match, TRBD1 (6 bases). This CDR3 contains 15 residues. Trimming cost V 2 bases and J 1 base, with 11 bases left between them. Germline V gene sequence: CDR1 MNHEY, CDR2 SVGAGI. The CDR3 nucleotides read TGTGCCAGCAGTTACGGGACAAGCAGCCAAGAGACCCAGTACTTC. It codes for CASSYGTSSQETQYF.

This clone turned up a few times. This chain joins TRBV10-1 and TRBJ2-7, with 11 bases aligning to TRBD2. The junction had 4 bases not matched to a gene; V was cut back by 4 bases and J by 2 bases. Germline V lookup: CDR1 WNHNN, CDR2 SYGVQD (reference sequence). The CDR3 has 15 amino acids. DNA of the CDR3: TGCGCCAGCAGTGGTGGGACTAGCGGAACCTACGAGCAGTACTTC. Protein product: CASSGGTSGTYEQYF.

In this sample, this clone turned up a few times. The V call is TRBV7-2, the J call TRBJ2-7; no clear D gene. CDR3 length equals 13 residues. Trimming cost V 3 bases and J 2 bases, with 8 bases left between them. Germline V gives CDR1 SGHTA, CDR2 FQGNSA. CDR3: CASSLVETYEQYF. For the CDR3, the DNA is TGTGCCAGCAGCTTGGTAGAGACCTACGAGCAGTACTTC.

This chain links TRBV18 with TRBJ2-6, with 9 positions matching TRBD1. With V trimmed by 1 base and J by 2 bases, 3 bases remained unmatched. The CDR3 extends over 17 amino acids. Germline values: CDR1 KGHSH, CDR2 LQKENI. CDR3 DNA sequence: TGTGCCAGCTCACCACGATGGGACAGGGCTGGGGCCAACGTCCTGACTTTC. Its translation is CASSPRWDRAGANVLTF. Full variable domain (remainder filled in from reference TRBV18 and TRBJ2-6): NAGVMQNPRHLVRRRGQEARLRCSPMKGHSHVYWYRQLPEEGLKFMVYLQKENIIDESGMPKERFSAEFPKEGPSILRIQQVVRGDSAAYFCASSPRWDRAGANVLTFGAGSRLTVL.

With respect to this clone: At one of its ends the junction is not consistent with the germline gene, which may arise from a read error. CDR3 DNA: TGTTCCAGCAGCTTACACAGCCGCTCCTACAATGAGCAGTTCTTC. It yields the protein CSSSLHSRSYNEQFF. The chain carries TRBV7-9 and TRBJ2-1, with unresolved D. The CDR3 runs 15 residues. Germline CDR1 SEHNR, CDR2 FQNEAQ (reference sequence).

This clone was seen only once. Germline is not matched at one junction end, which may reflect a read error. The CDR3 here is CASSRTEPGNYGHTF. The CDR3 nucleotides read TGTGCCAGTAGTAGGACAGAACCGGGGAACTATGGCCACACCTTC. The genes are TRBV19 and TRBJ1-2; D possibly corresponds to TRBD1 (6 bases). From germline, CDR1 is LNHDA and CDR2 SQIVND (reference sequence). This CDR3 has 15 amino acids. Looking up the rest from reference TRBV19 and TRBJ1-2 gives the full variable domain: DGGITQSPKYLFRKEGQNVTLSCEQNLNHDAMYWYRQDPGQGLRLIYYSQIVNDFQKGDIAEGYSVSREKKESFPLTVTSAQKNPTAFYLCASSRTEPGNYGHTFGSGTRLTVV.

This clone has a handful of counts. The CDR3 DNA follows: TGCGCCAGCAGCTCATCAGTAGGGGATGAAAAACTGTTTTTT. This gives the protein CASSSSVGDEKLFF. This chain links TRBV5-1 with TRBJ1-4; the D gene is possibly TRBD1 (5 bases). The germline V gene has CDR1 SGHRS and CDR2 YFSETQ. V dropped 3 bases and J dropped 6 bases, with 12 bases sitting between them. The CDR3 covers 14 residues.